Below are 5 T cell receptor beta chains sequenced from a single sample in a study of blood T cell repertoires in COVID-19. The repertoire was sequenced with immunoSEQ multiplex PCR; TCRdb's copy has only in-frame clones and lacks some. The sample lists some 140,000 clones; roughly 84% were seen once. What was sequenced was peripheral blood. The source of these receptors is a man between 60 and 70 years old with COVID-19, enrolled during active disease.

This clone appeared once. The chain recombines TRBV18 with TRBJ2-7; 10 nucleotides line up with TRBD1. Trimming at V came to 3 bases and at J to 6 bases, leaving 2 bases not matched to a gene. The V gene's germline CDR1 is KGHSH and CDR2 LQKENI. CDR3 size: 13 residues. CDR3 DNA sequence: TGTGCCAGCTCACCGGACAGGGGGGTCGAGCAGTACTTC. This gives the protein CASSPDRGVEQYF.

The rearrangement uses TRBV30 and TRBJ1-2; 10 positions agree with TRBD1. The CDR3 extends over 14 amino acids. Germline V gene sequence: CDR1 GTSNPN, CDR2 SVGIG (reference sequence). The trim removed 2 bases at V and 8 bases at J, leaving 8 bases unmatched. The CDR3 DNA reads as TGTGCCTGGAGTCAGACAGGGGGCGTACGGGGCTACACCTTC. It yields the protein CAWSQTGGVRGYTF.

The V call is TRBV4-3, the J call TRBJ1-2; 10 bases align to TRBD1. This CDR3 region has 16 residues. Trimming at V came to 3 bases and at J to 8 bases, leaving 12 bases not matched to a gene. Germline assignment: CDR1 LGHNA and CDR2 YSLEER. The CDR3 reads CASSHPGQGISGGYTF. The CDR3 DNA is TGCGCCAGCAGCCACCCGGGACAGGGGATCTCGGGCGGCTACACCTTC.

V and J are TRBV18 and TRBJ1-1, with TRBD1 as a possible D gene (6 bases). The CDR3 is 15 amino acids. V shed 2 bases and J shed 6 bases, with 16 bases lying between them. The germline V gene has CDR1 KGHSH and CDR2 LQKENI. DNA of the CDR3: TGTGCCAGCTCACCAGACCTGGGGGCTATTGCTGAAGCTTTCTTT. Translating gives CASSPDLGAIAEAFF.

The chain joins TRBV6-2 or TRBV6-3 to TRBJ2-4; possibly TRBD1 for D (6 bases). The CDR3 is 15 residues long. Germline loops: CDR1 MNHEY, CDR2 SVGEGT. Trimming shortened V by 4 bases and J by 0 bases, and 10 bases separated the two germline ends. The CDR3 nucleotides read TGTGCCAGCAGTTTCAGGGGAATAGCCAAAAACATTCAGTACTTC. Translation gives CASSFRGIAKNIQYF.